A selection of T cell receptor beta chains follows, all from one sample in a study of PD-1 blockade in classical Hodgkin lymphoma. Produced via immunoSEQ multiplex PCR; TCRdb's table is partial and in-frame only. The table records around 96,000 clones, over 80% of them present only once. Sequences were derived from peripheral blood mononuclear cells (PBMCs), sampled at baseline. The receptors originated from a human donor with classical Hodgkin lymphoma. Both conserved end residues are part of each CDR3. The order of the fields is clone size, V gene, D gene, J gene, CDR3 DNA, CDR3 protein. D genes are given only for firm matches. A clone size is listed for some rows: how often the clone was seen (once, few, many), or a class if it is expanded.

clone size: -
V gene: TRBV6-4
D gene: -
J gene: TRBJ2-7
CDR3 DNA: TGTGCCAGCAGTGACCCGCAAACCCCGGACAGCTACGAGCAGTACTTC
CDR3 protein: CASSDPQTPDSYEQYF

clone size: -
V gene: TRBV7-9
D gene: TRBD2
J gene: TRBJ2-7
CDR3 DNA: TGTGCCAGCAGCCGCCCGCGGCTAGCGGGAGACGAGCAGTACTTC
CDR3 protein: CASSRPRLAGDEQYF

clone size: -
V gene: TRBV7-2
D gene: -
J gene: TRBJ1-2
CDR3 DNA: TGTGCCAGCAGCCCAGACAATTATGGCTACACCTTC
CDR3 protein: CASSPDNYGYTF

clone size: -
V gene: TRBV7-2
D gene: -
J gene: TRBJ1-6
CDR3 DNA: TGTGCCAGCAGCTTAATGGGGGTCCAGAATTCACCCCTCCACTTT
CDR3 protein: CASSLMGVQNSPLHF

clone size: few
V gene: TRBV15
D gene: -
J gene: TRBJ2-3
CDR3 DNA: TGTGCCACCAGCAGAGATCGGGAGTACGATACGCAGTATTTT
CDR3 protein: CATSRDREYDTQYF

clone size: few
V gene: TRBV7-3
D gene: TRBD2
J gene: TRBJ2-1
CDR3 DNA: TGTGCCAGCAGCTCGGGAGGACCCTACAATGAGCAGTTCTTC
CDR3 protein: CASSSGGPYNEQFF

clone size: -
V gene: TRBV7-2
D gene: -
J gene: TRBJ2-1
CDR3 DNA: TGTGCCAGCAGCTTAGGGGACGGAGTCGTGGAGCAGTTCTTC
CDR3 protein: CASSLGDGVVEQFF

clone size: -
V gene: TRBV7-2
D gene: TRBD1
J gene: TRBJ1-4
CDR3 DNA: TGTGCCAGCAGCCCGGGACAGGGGTTTGAAAAACTGTTTTTT
CDR3 protein: CASSPGQGFEKLFF

clone size: -
V gene: TRBV6-1
D gene: TRBD1
J gene: TRBJ1-4
CDR3 DNA: TGTGCCAGCAGGACGGGACAGGGTTATGAAAAACTGTTTTTT
CDR3 protein: CASRTGQGYEKLFF

clone size: -
V gene: TRBV5-1
D gene: -
J gene: TRBJ2-2
CDR3 DNA: TGCGCCAGCAGCGGTAGCGGAACGAACACCGGGGAGCTGTTTTTT
CDR3 protein: CASSGSGTNTGELFF

clone size: once
V gene: TRBV27
D gene: -
J gene: TRBJ1-5
CDR3 DNA: TGTGCCAGCAGTTTAACCAGGGTCCAGCCCCAGCATTTT
CDR3 protein: CASSLTRVQPQHF

clone size: -
V gene: TRBV11-2
D gene: TRBD2
J gene: TRBJ2-7
CDR3 DNA: TGTGCCAGCAGCCCGGGCTGGGAGGGCCGGTACGAGCAGTACTTC
CDR3 protein: CASSPGWEGRYEQYF

clone size: -
V gene: TRBV5-1
D gene: -
J gene: TRBJ2-7
CDR3 DNA: TGCGCCAGCAGCTTGGAGGCTTCCGCGTACGAGCAGTACTTC
CDR3 protein: CASSLEASAYEQYF

clone size: -
V gene: TRBV5-6
D gene: TRBD1
J gene: TRBJ1-4
CDR3 DNA: TGTGCCAGCAGCTTGCAGGGGGCTGAAAAACTGTTTTTT
CDR3 protein: CASSLQGAEKLFF

clone size: -
V gene: TRBV27
D gene: TRBD1
J gene: TRBJ2-6
CDR3 DNA: TGTGCCAGCAGGTCAGACAGGGGAGTCACTGGGGCCAACGTCCTGACTTTC
CDR3 protein: CASRSDRGVTGANVLTF

clone size: -
V gene: TRBV5-1
D gene: -
J gene: TRBJ2-5
CDR3 DNA: TGCGCCAGCACCCCCGCCGACCACCAAGGGGAGACCCAGTACTTC
CDR3 protein: CASTPADHQGETQYF

clone size: -
V gene: TRBV5-1
D gene: TRBD1
J gene: TRBJ2-6
CDR3 DNA: TGCGCCAGCAGCGTCGGGACAGGCCCTGGGGCCAACGTCCTGACTTTC
CDR3 protein: CASSVGTGPGANVLTF

clone size: -
V gene: TRBV4-1
D gene: TRBD2
J gene: TRBJ2-1
CDR3 DNA: TGCGCCAGCAGCGTCCGGACTAGCGGGTGGGATGAGCAGTTCTTC
CDR3 protein: CASSVRTSGWDEQFF

clone size: once
V gene: TRBV25-1
D gene: TRBD1
J gene: TRBJ1-1
CDR3 DNA: TGTGCCAGCAGGACAGGGGGTACTGAAGCTTTCTTT
CDR3 protein: CASRTGGTEAFF

clone size: -
V gene: TRBV7-9
D gene: -
J gene: TRBJ1-1
CDR3 DNA: TGTGCCAGCAGCTCCCATGCAGGGACGGGTGAAGCTTTCTTT
CDR3 protein: CASSSHAGTGEAFF

clone size: -
V gene: TRBV28
D gene: -
J gene: TRBJ1-2
CDR3 DNA: TGTGCCACTCTCGGTCGGGGGAACTATGGCTACACCTTC
CDR3 protein: CATLGRGNYGYTF

clone size: -
V gene: TRBV10-3
D gene: -
J gene: TRBJ1-4
CDR3 DNA: TGTGCCATCAGTGAGTCGAGAGGGTTTGCAACTAATGAAAAACTGTTTTTT
CDR3 protein: CAISESRGFATNEKLFF